The 23 T cell receptor beta chains below come from one sample, sequenced in a study of Graves' ophthalmopathy and Graves' hyperthyroidism. Amplified TCR beta CDR3 regions were obtained using RNA transcripts as template. A first-round RT-PCR used HTBI primers, followed by a second-round multiplex PCR. TCRdb passed the multiplex PCR reads through MiXCR, listing each CDR3 protein once. This table has hundreds of thousands of distinct CDR3 sequences, over 40% appearing once. The sequenced sample was peripheral blood. The receptors stem from an adult man with Graves' ophthalmopathy.

The rearrangement links TRBV19 to TRBJ2-2, with 15 bases that match TRBD2. From germline, CDR1 is LNHDA and CDR2 SQIVND (reference sequence). V lost 9 bases and J lost 6; bases outside the gene matches: 8. This CDR3 is 16 amino acids long. The CDR3 here is CASSRGLAGGSGELFF. CDR3 nucleotide sequence: TGTGCCAGCAGCCGGGGACTAGCGGGGGGTTCCGGGGAGCTGTTTTTT. Together with reference TRBV19 and TRBJ2-2, the CDR3 gives the full variable domain: DGGITQSPKYLFRKEGQNVTLSCEQNLNHDAMYWYRQDPGQGLRLIYYSQIVNDFQKGDIAEGYSVSREKKESFPLTVTSAQKNPTAFYLCASSRGLAGGSGELFFGEGSRLTVL.

J is TRBJ2-4 and V is TRBV7-9; 10 positions match TRBD2. Trimming cost V 5 bases and J 5 bases; bases outside gene matches: 9. CDR3 length equals 16 residues. The germline V gene has CDR1 SEHNR and CDR2 FQNEAQ (reference sequence). CDR3 residues: CASSLSAGGVQNIQYF. DNA of the CDR3: TGTGCCAGCAGCCTTTCAGCGGGAGGGGTCCAAAACATTCAGTACTTC.

This chain links TRBV11-1 with TRBJ2-2, with 16 bases aligning to TRBD2. Germline V lookup: CDR1 SGHAT, CDR2 FQDESV (reference sequence). This CDR3 has 16 amino acids. Unmatched junction bases numbered 4, after V lost 5 bases and J lost 7 bases. The DNA for the CDR3 is TGTGCCAGCAGCCCCGGGACTAGCGGGAGGGGCGGGGAGCTGTTTTTT. Translated: CASSPGTSGRGGELFF.

V and J are TRBV29-1 and TRBJ2-6, with 12 bases aligning to TRBD1. Germline V gene lookup returns CDR1 SQVTM and CDR2 ANQGSEA. J was trimmed by 3 bases and V by 5 bases; bases with no gene match: 8. The CDR3 runs 17 residues. Written as DNA, the CDR3 is TGCAGCGTTTCGTCGGGACAGGGGGCTTATGGGGCCAACGTCCTGACTTTC. It yields the protein CSVSSGQGAYGANVLTF.

The chain uses TRBV12-3 or TRBV12-4 and TRBJ1-1; D gene uncertain. The CDR3 runs to 15 residues. Trimming left V 6 bases short and J 2 bases short, with 16 bases between. The DNA for the CDR3 is TGTGCCAGCAGCCACCGGATGCGAACTAACACTGAAGCTTTCTTT. Encoded protein: CASSHRMRTNTEAFF.

The V gene is TRBV24-1, the J gene TRBJ2-1, with 15 bases aligning to TRBD2. Germline-derived CDR1 and CDR2 are KGHDR and SFDVKD. V shed 7 bases, J shed 7 bases, and the junction held 4 bases outside the gene matches. This CDR3 comprises 15 residues. CDR3 DNA: TGTGCCACCAGAGGACTAGCGGGAGGGCCGAATGAGCAGTTCTTC. As protein: CATRGLAGGPNEQFF.

The CDR3 here is CASSIFGGDSAQYF. The CDR3 region has the DNA TGTGCCAGCAGCATCTTCGGGGGGGATTCGGCCCAGTACTTC. V gene TRBV7-2 combines with J gene TRBJ2-5; 8 bases are a match to TRBD2. Germline CDR1 reads SGHTA; CDR2 reads FQGNSA. The CDR3 extends over 14 amino acids. The J segment lost 9 bases and the V segment lost 5 bases, leaving 11 bases of the junction unmatched. The full variable domain, in which reference TRBV7-2 and TRBJ2-5 provide the parts outside the CDR3, is GAGVSQSPSNKVTEKGKDVELRCDPISGHTALYWYRQSLGQGLEFLIYFQGNSAPDKSGLPSDRFSAERTGGSVSTLTIQRTQQEDSAVYLCASSIFGGDSAQYFGPGTRLLVL.

This clonotype was seen at least ten times. The CDR3 DNA reads as TGTGCCAGCCAGGGGAGCCCCTACGAGCAGTACTTC. The encoded protein is CASQGSPYEQYF. This rearrangement joins TRBV10-3 to TRBJ2-7, with D maybe TRBD1 (6 bases). This CDR3 is 12 amino acids long. Germline V gene data show CDR1 as ENHRY and CDR2 as SYGVKD. The V gene lost 10 bases and the J gene lost 2 bases, with 12 bases spanning the gap.

This clonotype was seen ten or more times. The gene calls are TRBV25-1 and TRBJ1-4, with a possible D match to TRBD1 (5 bases). Looked up from germline, CDR1 is MGHDK and CDR2 is SYGVNS. The CDR3 is made up of 14 amino acids. Trimming shortened V by 1 base and J by 7 bases, and 10 bases separated the two germline ends. This CDR3 reads CASSESGLGEKLFF. The CDR3 nucleotides are TGTGCCAGCAGTGAATCAGGGCTTGGTGAAAAACTGTTTTTT.

On this clonotype: Its ends do not fully match the called genes, so a read error is possible. This chain connects TRBV10-3 to TRBJ1-6; D ambiguous. The length of the CDR3 is 18 residues. Germline CDR1 reads ENHRY; CDR2 reads SYGVKD. The CDR3 protein is CASSLRWTPTRHNSPLHF. DNA of the CDR3: TGTGCCAGCAGTTTACGCTGGACTCCCACCCGCCATAATTCACCCCTCCACTTT.

CDR3 protein: CSAPPDSQETQYF. For the CDR3, the DNA is TGCAGTGCTCCCCCGGACAGCCAAGAGACCCAGTACTTC. The chain uses TRBV20-1 and TRBJ2-5; possibly TRBD1 for D (6 bases). Germline V gene lookup returns CDR1 DFQATT and CDR2 SNEGSKA (reference sequence). V lost 5 bases and J 1 base, leaving 11 bases between the germline ends. The CDR3 extends over 13 amino acids.

This clonotype was observed many times. The chain is built from TRBV19 and TRBJ1-2; a weak D match, TRBD1 (5 bases). The CDR3 runs 15 residues. Germline CDR1 reads LNHDA; CDR2 reads SQIVND (reference sequence). Between the trimmed V and J ends, which lost 7 bases and 4 bases, there was a span of 19 bases. The chain's CDR3 is CASTPGRASPYGYTF. CDR3 coding DNA: TGTGCCAGTACCCCGGGCAGGGCGAGTCCCTATGGCTACACCTTC.

This clonotype was recorded many times. This chain connects TRBV20-1 to TRBJ2-5; TRBD2 is a possible D gene (5 bases). Looked up from germline, CDR1 is DFQATT and CDR2 is SNEGSKA (reference sequence). V was clipped by 0 bases and J by 7 bases, with 21 bases between them. This CDR3 comprises 16 residues. Written as DNA, the CDR3 is TGCAGTGCTAGAGATCGCCCCACGATCCCCGCGGGGACCCAGTACTTC. This gives the protein CSARDRPTIPAGTQYF.

On this clonotype: One end of the junction is discordant with germline, which a read error may explain. The J gene is TRBJ2-7, the V gene TRBV2; D might be TRBD1 or TRBD2, each matching 5 bases. The germline CDR1 and CDR2 sequences are SNHLY and FYNNEI. The CDR3 covers 15 residues. CDR3 sequence reads: CATSDTGVGVHEQYF. The CDR3 nucleotides are TGTGCCACCAGTGATACCGGAGTGGGGGTCCACGAGCAGTACTTC.

This clonotype was seen a single time. A read error may produce the germline difference seen at one junction end. The gene calls are TRBV4-2 and TRBJ2-2, with D perhaps being TRBD1 or TRBD2 (7 bases each). Germline CDR1 is LGHNA and CDR2 is YNFKEQ. The CDR3 has 18 residues. For the CDR3, the DNA is TGTGCCAGCAGCCTTTTGGGAGGGGGCCTCGCGAACACCGGGGAGCTGCTTTTT. Amino acid sequence: CASSLLGGGLANTGELLF.

This clonotype was recorded many times. This sequence joins TRBV29-1 and TRBJ1-2, with D tentatively TRBD1 (6 bases). The CDR3 sequence is 13 residues long. V gave up 6 bases and J gave up 4 bases, with 15 bases separating them. Germline V gene lookup returns CDR1 SQVTM and CDR2 ANQGSEA. The CDR3 bases are TGCAGCGTCTTACAGGGCTCATTCTATGGCTACACCTTC. It encodes CSVLQGSFYGYTF.

In the case of this clonotype: A much larger clone lies one base from this, so it may be a read error. The chain couples TRBV2 to TRBJ2-5; TRBD1 aligns across 7 bases. The J call may be mistaken, given a closer DNA end match to TRBJ2-7. Germline V gene data show CDR1 as SNHLY and CDR2 as FYNNEI. This CDR3 spans 14 amino acids. CDR3 protein: CASLPGTDSYEQYF. CDR3 DNA: TGTGCCAGCCTCCCTGGGACAGACTCATACGAGCAGTACTTC.

This clonotype has more than one count but fewer than ten. V is TRBV6-5 and J is TRBJ1-2; D gene uncertain. Germline lookup yields CDR1 MNHEY and CDR2 SVGAGI. This CDR3 has 13 residues. The germline V and J ends were trimmed by 0 bases and 7 bases, with 9 bases remaining between them. CDR3 sequence (DNA): TGTGCCAGCAGTTACTCGAGTGCGGGTGGCTACACCTTC. It encodes CASSYSSAGGYTF.

Concerning this clonotype itself: An end of the junction differs from the germline gene, which may be a read error. V usage is TRBV20-1 and J usage is TRBJ2-5; D may be TRBD1 or TRBD2 (6 bases each). The CDR3 spans 14 residues. Germline CDR1 DFQATT, CDR2 SNEGSKA (reference sequence). CDR3 DNA: TGCAGTGCCAGAGGGGGGAGCCAACAAGAGACCCAGTACTTC. This sequence encodes CSARGGSQQETQYF.

This clonotype was counted many times. CDR3 sequence: CATSDHIFYGYTF. The CDR3 DNA reads TGTGCCACCAGTGATCACATATTCTATGGCTACACCTTC. This chain joins TRBV24-1 and TRBJ1-2; D is uncertain. CDR1 is KGHDR and CDR2 is SFDVKD in the germline V gene. The ends were cut back, 3 bases at V and 4 bases at J, with 8 bases in the middle. The CDR3 spans 13 residues.

This clonotype was seen at least ten times. The V and J genes are TRBV9 and TRBJ1-3; maybe TRBD1 (5 bases). Trimming took 3 bases from V and 0 from J, leaving 7 bases between them. Germline loops: CDR1 SGDLS, CDR2 YYNGEE. The CDR3 spans 14 residues. This chain's CDR3 is CASSGGDSGNTIYF. The DNA for the CDR3 is TGTGCCAGCAGCGGAGGGGACTCTGGAAACACCATATATTTT.

The chain combines TRBV2 with TRBJ2-1; 7 bases fit TRBD1. CDR3 size: 14 residues. The junction had 7 bases not matched to a gene; V was cut back by 10 bases and J by 1 base. The V gene's germline CDR1 is SNHLY and CDR2 FYNNEI. The CDR3 loop reads CAIAGGHSYNEQFF. The DNA of the CDR3 is TGTGCCATCGCAGGGGGTCATTCCTACAATGAGCAGTTCTTC.

Details on this clonotype: The junction does not match germline at one end; this may be a read error. The chain employs TRBV9 and TRBJ1-1; D unresolved. CDR1 is SGDLS and CDR2 is YYNGEE in the germline V gene. The CDR3 contains 13 residues. In DNA, the CDR3 is TGTGCCAGCAGCGTTGGTCTGAACGCTGAAGCTTTCTTT. Translated, it gives CASSVGLNAEAFF.